This T cell receptor beta chain was recovered during a study of regulatory T cells in long-lasting Graves disease. Regarding the study as a whole: Persistent disease exhibited a predilection for TRBV28, TRBJ1-2 and TRBJ2-5.

This clonotype has ten or more counts. Its matching antigen is unknown. Libraries of TCR beta came from iRepertoire HTBI primers plus Arm-PCR of CDR3 regions. TCRdb reprocessed the multiplex PCR reads with MiXCR, giving one entry per CDR3 protein. The sample holds approximately 400,000 distinct CDR3 sequences, 15% seen once. Time point: newly diagnosed GD, antithyroid drugs for less than 3 months. The TCR library was prepared using RNA isolated from PBMCs. Germline V gene data show CDR1 as KGHSH and CDR2 as LQKENI. This CDR3 region has 16 residues. V lost 0 bases and J lost 0, with 12 bases in between. Another study also made use of these data, one on T cells in Graves' hyperthyroidism and ophthalmopathy. That work contributes: Each diagnosis was grounded in clinical symptoms, serum thyroxine and TRAb, thyroid ultrasound, and orbital computed tomography. Carried out on the TCR CDR3, a first-round RT-PCR used the HTBI primer set. In simple terms, a model built on 13 V-J features told ophthalmopathy apart from stable hyperthyroidism.

Sequencing used peripheral blood mononuclear cells (PBMCs), obtained at new diagnosis, from a patient treated with antithyroid drugs. The chain recombines TRBV18 with TRBJ2-7, with TRBD1 as a possible D gene (5 bases). The receptor was derived from a woman aged 25 to 45 with Graves disease. CDR3 in DNA: TGTGCCAGCTCACCACCAGGCAGGGTCCACTCCTACGAGCAGTACTTC. Encoded protein: CASSPPGRVHSYEQYF.